The T cell receptor (beta chain) described here comes from a study of molecular identifiers for immune sequencing clone quantification. Background on the study: Replicates partitioned RNA from around 18,000 or 91,000 naive CD8 cells into five parts, sequencing four. Study results and caveats: Barcode-sharing identical TCR molecules could underestimate highly expanded clone sizes.

The CDR3 has 17 residues. V lost 2 bases to trimming and J lost 0 bases, with 14 bases between them. Germline CDR1 reads SGHTA; CDR2 reads FQGNSA. TCRdb passed the PCR reads through MiXCR, listing each CDR3 protein once. The profile shows about 510,000 distinct CDR3 sequences, around 21% of them singletons. This clonotype was counted ten times or more. Its antigen is unknown. Construction of naive CD8 libraries employed about 18,000 to 1,100,000 sorted cells together with 10%, 30% or 50% RNA. The source is a human donor in good health. Some libraries in this study had Jurkat cell RNA spiked in. The J gene is TRBJ2-1, the V gene TRBV7-2; weak D call: TRBD2 (5 bases). Sample: naive CD8+ T cells from blood, with Jurkat cell RNA spiked in. Documented subset: FACS-sorted CD8+CD4-CCR7+CD45RA+ naive T cells. The CDR3 nucleotides are TGTGCCAGCAGCTTATTAGGACTGAGGGTCTCCTACAATGAGCAGTTCTTC. Its translation: CASSLLGLRVSYNEQFF.